Below, 5 T cell receptor beta chains from the same sample are listed, as sequenced in a study of cytotoxic CD8 clonotypes in ibrutinib-treated CLL. Sequenced by immunoSEQ multiplex PCR; TCRdb stores in-frame clones only, minus some. The table lists around 150,000 clones, roughly 88% of them singletons, with roughly 3% in the top ten. Here the sequenced sample was PBMCs, taken at disease progression, from a patient treated with ibrutinib. The receptors shown here come from a human donor with chronic lymphocytic leukemia.

The chain recombines TRBV5-1 with TRBJ2-7, with 9 bases that match TRBD1. Germline V gene data show CDR1 as SGHRS and CDR2 as YFSETQ. Trimming at V came to 3 bases and at J to 7 bases, leaving 5 bases not matched to a gene. This CDR3 region has 13 residues. The CDR3 coding sequence is TGCGCCAGCAGCTGGGACAGGGCTCGAGAGCAGTACTTC. This sequence encodes CASSWDRAREQYF.

The gene calls are TRBV19 and TRBJ1-5; D gene unclear. The germline V gene encodes CDR1 LNHDA and CDR2 SQIVND (reference sequence). The V end was cut by 3 bases, the J end by 6 bases, with 15 bases between. CDR3 length: 15 amino acids. The CDR3 is CASSILAVERQPQHF. The CDR3 DNA reads TGTGCCAGTAGTATTTTGGCAGTAGAGCGTCAGCCCCAGCATTTT.

This CDR3 reads CASSPKRTQSTDTQYF. Written as DNA, the CDR3 is TGTGCCAGCAGTCCAAAGCGCACCCAATCCACAGATACGCAGTATTTT. The chain uses TRBV11-3 and TRBJ2-3; D remains ambiguous. Trimming took off 6 bases at V and 2 bases at J, with 18 bases between the two ends. Germline values: CDR1 SGHNT, CDR2 YENEEA. This CDR3 is 16 amino acids long.

J is TRBJ2-7 and V is TRBV7-6; D is perhaps TRBD1 (6 bases). The CDR3 runs 15 residues. Germline V gene lookup returns CDR1 SGHVS and CDR2 FNYEAQ. The V end lost 5 bases, the J end lost 0 bases, and 14 bases lay between the germline ends. The CDR3 here is CASSPTGISSYEQYF. Written as DNA, the CDR3 is TGTGCCAGCAGCCCGACAGGAATTAGCTCCTACGAGCAGTACTTC.

The chain recombines TRBV28 with TRBJ1-1, with D possibly matching TRBD1 (6 bases). CDR3 length: 16 residues. V was cut by 10 bases and J by 1 base, with 22 bases left in between. Germline V gene lookup returns CDR1 MDHEN and CDR2 SYDVKM. The CDR3 here is CATSGASGTPNTEAFF. The CDR3 nucleotides are TGTGCCACCTCGGGCGCCTCCGGGACACCGAACACTGAAGCTTTCTTT.